The next 23 T cell receptor beta chains were all read from a single sample in a study of shared clonotypes between healthy human individuals. Sequencing was performed with immunoSEQ multiplex PCR; in TCRdb, only in-frame clones are kept and a portion is missing. Among about 2.4 million clones, around nine tenths were seen once, and the ten largest hold about 0.13%. The sequenced sample was naive CD4+ T cells sorted from blood. Noted subset: CD45RA+ positively selected. These receptors all stem from a man aged 18 to 35 in good health.

The chain links TRBV9 to TRBJ2-7; a possible D gene is TRBD1 (5 bases). CDR1 is SGDLS, CDR2 YYNGEE, per germline. Trimming pared 4 bases from V and 2 bases from J, leaving 16 bases between. The CDR3 has 15 amino acids. The CDR3 region has the DNA TGTGCCAGCAGCCCAACCCCCGACAGCACCTACGAGCAGTACTTC. The encoded protein is CASSPTPDSTYEQYF.

Comments on this clone: At the DNA level, this CDR3 is encoded by other sequences in the same sample as well. CDR3 sequence (DNA): TGTGCCTGGAGTTTAAACACCGGGGAGCTGTTTTTT. Its translation is CAWSLNTGELFF. J is TRBJ2-2 and V is TRBV30; D is uncertain. Trimming stripped 2 bases from V and 2 bases from J, with 3 bases between. CDR1 and CDR2 (germline): GTSNPN, SVGIG (reference sequence). The CDR3 consists of 12 residues.

The rearrangement joins TRBV5-4 to TRBJ2-1; TRBD2 matches at 7 bases. The CDR3 is 14 residues long. V trimming: 3 bases; J trimming: 12 bases; junction bases outside the gene matches: 12. The germline V gene has CDR1 SGHNT and CDR2 YYREEE (reference sequence). The CDR3 protein is CASSWRSSGGVQFF. DNA for the CDR3: TGTGCCAGCAGCTGGAGGTCGTCGGGAGGAGTGCAGTTCTTC.

CDR3 nucleotide sequence: TGCGCCAGCAACCGGGACGGAGGCTATAATTCACCCCTCCACTTT. Translation gives CASNRDGGYNSPLHF. This rearrangement joins TRBV5-1 to TRBJ1-6; a weak D match, TRBD1 (5 bases). This CDR3 comprises 15 residues. CDR1 is SGHRS, CDR2 YFSETQ, per germline. The germline V and J ends were trimmed by 6 bases and 3 bases, with 13 bases remaining between them.

The V gene is TRBV29-1, the J gene TRBJ2-2; D unclear. Trimming left V 6 bases short and J 3 bases short, with 11 bases between. Germline CDR1 and CDR2: SQVTM and ANQGSEA. The CDR3 runs 13 residues. Here the CDR3 DNA reads TGCAGCGTCGGGTGGAGTTACACCGGGGAGCTGTTTTTT. As protein: CSVGWSYTGELFF.

This sequence joins TRBV19 and TRBJ2-7, with a possible D match to TRBD1 (5 bases). Germline V lookup: CDR1 LNHDA, CDR2 SQIVND (reference sequence). V dropped 1 base and J dropped 3 bases, with 13 bases sitting between them. The CDR3 has 15 amino acids. The CDR3: CASSIVQGFNYEQYF. Written as DNA, the CDR3 is TGTGCCAGTAGTATAGTCCAGGGTTTCAACTACGAGCAGTACTTC.

This chain links TRBV6-1 with TRBJ2-1; TRBD1 matches 10 bases. This CDR3 contains 15 residues. The V gene's germline CDR1 is MNHNS and CDR2 SASEGT. With V trimmed by 7 bases and J by 2 bases, 5 bases remained unmatched. CDR3 in amino acids: CASITGTGAYNEQFF. In DNA, the CDR3 is TGTGCCAGCATCACCGGGACAGGGGCCTACAATGAGCAGTTCTTC.

The J gene is TRBJ1-3, the V gene TRBV28; D uncertain. This CDR3 spans 16 amino acids. CDR1 MDHEN and CDR2 SYDVKM come from the germline V gene. Trimming cost V 4 bases and J 2 bases, with 15 bases left between them. CDR3: CASSSNTLLAGNTIYF. CDR3 bases: TGTGCCAGCAGTTCGAACACCCTCCTCGCTGGAAACACCATATATTTT. The full variable domain, with the rest looked up from reference TRBV28 and TRBJ1-3, is DVKVTQSSRYLVKRTGEKVFLECVQDMDHENMFWYRQDPGLGLRLIYFSYDVKMKEKGDIPEGYSVSREKKERFSLILESASTNQTSMYLCASSSNTLLAGNTIYFGEGSWLTVV.

The genes are TRBV7-8 and TRBJ1-1; D remains unclear. V lost 2 bases and J lost 1, with 11 bases in between. The CDR3 covers 15 residues. CDR1 and CDR2 from the germline V gene are SGHVS and FQNEAQ. CDR3 in amino acids: CASSLSGQKNTEAFF. Written as DNA, the CDR3 is TGTGCCAGCAGCTTATCGGGTCAGAAGAACACTGAAGCTTTCTTT. Full variable domain (missing parts from reference TRBV7-8 and TRBJ1-1): GAGVSQSPRYKVAKRGQDVALRCDPISGHVSLFWYQQALGQGPEFLTYFQNEAQLDKSGLPSDRFFAERPEGSVSTLKIQRTQQEDSAVYLCASSLSGQKNTEAFFGQGTRLTVV.

This clone was counted a single time. The V and J genes are TRBV6-5 and TRBJ2-3; D uncertain. The V gene lost 6 bases and the J gene lost 7 bases, with 11 bases spanning the gap. This CDR3 region has 12 residues. Looked up from germline, CDR1 is MNHEY and CDR2 is SVGAGI. The CDR3 loop is CASSSAENTQYF. The CDR3 DNA sequence: TGTGCCAGCAGCTCCGCCGAGAATACGCAGTATTTT.

This clone is a singleton in its sample. V and J are TRBV4-3 and TRBJ2-1, with 7 bases identical to TRBD2. The CDR3 is made up of 18 amino acids. Germline values: CDR1 LGHNA, CDR2 YSLEER. V shed 0 bases, J shed 5 bases, and the junction held 13 bases outside the gene matches. CDR3 protein: CASSQEFPRGSFDNEQFF. In DNA form, the CDR3 reads TGCGCCAGCAGCCAAGAATTTCCTCGCGGGAGTTTCGACAATGAGCAGTTCTTC.

Concerning this clone: The sample contains more than one DNA sequence encoding this CDR3. The rearrangement uses TRBV18 and TRBJ2-1; D might be TRBD1 (6 bases). Between the trimmed V and J ends, which lost 6 bases and 5 bases, there was a span of 11 bases. This CDR3 region has 13 residues. The germline V gene has CDR1 KGHSH and CDR2 LQKENI. CDR3 region: CASSRDRHNEQFF. The CDR3 DNA reads as TGTGCCAGCTCGCGCGACAGGCACAATGAGCAGTTCTTC.

The chain has TRBV11-2 and TRBJ1-6, with D hard to call. The germline CDR1 and CDR2 sequences are SGHAT and FQNNGV. With 2 bases removed from V and 9 bases from J, the gap between germline ends came to 11 bases. CDR3 length: 14 amino acids. CDR3 amino acids: CASSLILRGSPLHF. In DNA, the CDR3 is TGTGCCAGCAGCTTAATCTTGAGAGGTTCACCCCTCCACTTT.

The chain is built from TRBV14 and TRBJ1-6, with D unclear. This CDR3 has 13 amino acids. CDR1 SGHDN and CDR2 FVKESK come from the germline V gene. The V and J ends lost 1 base and 9 bases respectively, with 7 bases between them. CDR3 region: CASSQVTGSPLHF. The CDR3 DNA is TGTGCCAGCAGCCAAGTCACGGGTTCACCCCTCCACTTT.

This sequence joins TRBV18 and TRBJ2-7, with 7 positions matching TRBD2. CDR1 is KGHSH, CDR2 LQKENI, per germline. V shed 6 bases and J 8 bases; nucleotides not matched to a gene: 25. The CDR3 has 18 amino acids. The CDR3 bases are TGTGCCAGCTCGCCTACCACCGGGACTACCGATACCCCTACGAAGCAGTACTTC. It encodes CASSPTTGTTDTPTKQYF.

The chain joins TRBV5-1 to TRBJ2-2; the match to TRBD1 covers 8 bases. The V gene end was trimmed by 3 bases and the J gene end by 4 bases; junction bases not matched to a gene: 8. Germline CDR1 reads SGHRS; CDR2 reads YFSETQ. The CDR3 contains 16 residues. The CDR3 nucleotides read TGCGCCAGCAGCTCAGATGGCAGGGGGCTCACCGGGGAGCTGTTTTTT. Its translation: CASSSDGRGLTGELFF.

The chain recombines TRBV2 with TRBJ2-1; 14 positions match TRBD2. Germline loops: CDR1 SNHLY, CDR2 FYNNEI. The trim removed 2 bases at V and 10 bases at J, leaving 1 base unmatched. The CDR3 spans 14 residues. The CDR3, as DNA: TGTGCCAGCAGTGAAAGACTAGCGGGGGGGGAGCAGTTCTTC. Translation gives CASSERLAGGEQFF.

The chain is built from TRBV2 and TRBJ1-4, with D tentatively TRBD1 (5 bases). V lost 7 bases and J 3 bases, leaving 12 bases between the germline ends. The CDR3 consists of 14 residues. CDR1 is SNHLY and CDR2 is FYNNEI in the germline V gene. The DNA for the CDR3 is TGTGCCAGCACCCTAGGAGGGGCTAATGAAAAACTGTTTTTT. It is translated as CASTLGGANEKLFF.

This rearrangement joins TRBV18 to TRBJ2-5; D is ambiguous. In germline, CDR1 is KGHSH, CDR2 LQKENI. V lost 0 bases, J lost 11 bases, and 13 bases lay in between. This CDR3 has 13 residues. This CDR3 reads CASSPPIGDHQYF. For the CDR3, the DNA is TGTGCCAGCTCACCACCAATCGGCGACCATCAGTACTTC. Full variable domain (missing parts from reference TRBV18 and TRBJ2-5): NAGVMQNPRHLVRRRGQEARLRCSPMKGHSHVYWYRQLPEEGLKFMVYLQKENIIDESGMPKERFSAEFPKEGPSILRIQQVVRGDSAAYFCASSPPIGDHQYFGPGTRLLVL.

V gene TRBV27 combines with J gene TRBJ1-6, with D unresolved. Per germline, CDR1 MNHEY and CDR2 SMNVEV (reference sequence). The CDR3 consists of 18 residues. V was trimmed by 5 bases and J by 0 bases, leaving 17 bases between them. Here the CDR3 reads CASSPRTVISSYNSPLHF. The CDR3 region has the DNA TGTGCCAGCAGTCCCCGAACGGTCATTAGCTCCTATAATTCACCCCTCCACTTT.

The rearrangement links TRBV19 to TRBJ2-2; TRBD2 matches 7 bases. Per germline, CDR1 LNHDA and CDR2 SQIVND (reference sequence). J gave up 5 bases and V 5 bases, and 2 bases lay outside the gene matches. The CDR3 totals 13 residues. The CDR3 bases are TGTGCCAGTAGTTTCGGGGGGACCGGGGAGCTGTTTTTT. It codes for CASSFGGTGELFF.

The CDR3 sequence is CAWRGQGARGYTF. The CDR3 bases are TGTGCCTGGAGGGGACAGGGGGCCCGGGGCTACACCTTC. The chain is built from TRBV30 and TRBJ1-2; 12 bases align to TRBD1. Per the germline V gene, CDR1 is GTSNPN and CDR2 is SVGIG (reference sequence). CDR3 length: 13 residues. The trim removed 3 bases at V and 8 bases at J, leaving 4 bases unmatched.

The chain couples TRBV4-1 to TRBJ1-4, with a weak D call TRBD1 (5 bases). Germline CDR1 MGHRA, CDR2 YSYEKL. The germline V and J ends were trimmed by 3 bases and 11 bases, with 13 bases remaining between them. The CDR3 runs 13 residues. The CDR3 sequence is CASSHPQVAKLFF. CDR3 bases: TGCGCCAGCAGCCACCCACAGGTTGCGAAACTGTTTTTT.